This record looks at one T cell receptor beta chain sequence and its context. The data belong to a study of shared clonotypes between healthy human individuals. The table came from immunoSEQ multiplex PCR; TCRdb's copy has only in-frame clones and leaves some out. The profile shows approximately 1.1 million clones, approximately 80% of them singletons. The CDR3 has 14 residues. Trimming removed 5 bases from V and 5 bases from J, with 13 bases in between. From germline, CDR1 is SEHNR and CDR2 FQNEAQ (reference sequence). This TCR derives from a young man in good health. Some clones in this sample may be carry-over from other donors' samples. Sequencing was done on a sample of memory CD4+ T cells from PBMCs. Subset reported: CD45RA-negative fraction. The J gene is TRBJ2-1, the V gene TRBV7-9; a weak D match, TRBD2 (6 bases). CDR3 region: CASSPPGGDNEQFF. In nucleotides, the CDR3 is TGTGCCAGCAGCCCACCTGGAGGGGACAATGAGCAGTTCTTC. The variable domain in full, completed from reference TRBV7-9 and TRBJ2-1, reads DTGVSQNPRHKITKRGQNVTFRCDPISEHNRLYWYRQTLGQGPEFLTYFQNEAQLEKSRLLSDRFSAERPKGSFSTLEIQRTEQGDSAMYLCASSPPGGDNEQFFGPGTRLTVL.